This section outlines one T cell receptor (beta chain) sequence together with its context. Its target is unknown. Exclusion followed for patients with uncontrolled infection, other autoimmune disease, pregnancy or lactation. There were TCR beta CDR3 regions amplified from RNA transcripts. The HTBI primer set served for first-round RT-PCR of the TCR CDR3. TCRdb called the multiplex PCR reads again in MiXCR, with one record for every CDR3 protein. Seen here are hundreds of thousands of distinct CDR3 sequences, roughly 50% observed once, and the top ten hold 8.2%. This entry belongs to a study of T cells in Graves' hyperthyroidism and ophthalmopathy. Germline CDR1 is LNHNV and CDR2 is YYDKDF (reference sequence). This CDR3 has 16 amino acids. Unmatched junction bases numbered 8, after V lost 0 bases and J lost 6 bases. General study results and limits: Most clonotypes expanded in the thyroid (above 0.001) were also present in blood.

This TCR derives from a woman younger than 30 with Graves' hyperthyroidism. The sequencing input was peripheral blood or thyroid tissue (not recorded which). The chain employs TRBV15 and TRBJ1-5, with 7 bases lining up with TRBD1. The CDR3 sequence is CATSRDPGGGVQPQHF. The CDR3 DNA reads as TGTGCCACCAGCAGAGATCCAGGGGGGGGGGTTCAGCCCCAGCATTTT.